This T cell receptor (beta chain) was sequenced for a study of identical twins. In its sample, this clonotype was seen a few times. Its cognate antigen is unknown. Using its own MiXCR run on the 5' RACE reads, TCRdb lists one record per CDR3 protein. The sample shows 350,000 to 600,000 distinct CDR3 sequences, approximately 14% of them seen only once. The study, taken as a whole, reports: The analysis was cross-sectional rather than longitudinal within donors. Out-of-frame beta sequences exhibited a weaker degree of excess twin sharing.

This CDR3 contains 15 residues. Losses at the gene ends were 7 bases for V and 7 bases for J; bases not matched to a gene: 12. Germline CDR1 and CDR2: SQVTM and ANQGSEA. These sequences were also reported in another study, on yellow fever vaccine responses in identical twins.

The chain carries TRBV29-1 and TRBJ1-4; TRBD1 matches 10 bases. The sample comprised CD4+ T cells sorted from blood. The source is a woman between 18 and 29 years old in good health. In nucleotides, the CDR3 is TGCAGCGGAGGACCCAAGACAGGGGGCTTTGAAAAACTGTTTTTT. Protein product: CSGGPKTGGFEKLFF.